The 17 T cell receptor beta chains below come from one sample, sequenced in a study of spatial heterogeneity in lung cancer. Findings and caveats of the study: The study found that expanded intratumoral alpha and beta TCR counts tracked tumor mutation counts.

Documented time point: sample taken at primary tumor resection. These receptors' antigens are unknown. TCRdb reprocessed the 5' RACE reads with MiXCR, giving one entry per CDR3 protein. Found here are some 10,000 distinct CDR3 sequences, 12% of them singletons; the top ten hold 12%. The sample in question was lung tumor tissue, obtained at surgery. Receptor source: a female donor with early-stage non-small cell lung cancer.

This clonotype has more than one count but fewer than ten. The chain has TRBV27 and TRBJ2-7, with no clear D. Germline lookup yields CDR1 MNHEY and CDR2 SMNVEV (reference sequence). With 0 bases removed from V and 0 bases from J, the gap between germline ends came to 3 bases. This CDR3 spans 13 amino acids. The chain's CDR3 is CASSLSLSYEQYF. The CDR3 bases are TGTGCCAGCAGTTTATCCCTCTCCTACGAGCAGTACTTC.

This clonotype was recorded many times. The chain joins TRBV20-1 to TRBJ2-1; 7 positions agree with TRBD1. Germline assignment: CDR1 DFQATT and CDR2 SNEGSKA (reference sequence). The CDR3 is 14 amino acids. With V trimmed by 6 bases and J by 6 bases, 11 bases remained unmatched. The CDR3 is CSANRGVMGNEQFF. CDR3 DNA: TGCAGTGCGAACAGGGGAGTGATGGGCAATGAGCAGTTCTTC.

In this sample, this clonotype turned up many times. V usage is TRBV7-6 and J usage is TRBJ2-2, with a weak D call TRBD2 (5 bases). CDR1 SGHVS and CDR2 FNYEAQ come from the germline V gene. Trimming pared 5 bases from V and 5 bases from J, leaving 12 bases between. The CDR3 totals 14 residues. Written as DNA, the CDR3 is TGTGCCAGCAGCCACCGGGGAGATACCGGGGAGCTGTTTTTT. It is translated as CASSHRGDTGELFF.

This clonotype was recorded many times. The rearrangement uses TRBV7-8 and TRBJ2-3; TRBD2 matches 12 bases. This CDR3 spans 17 amino acids. V lost 0 bases to trimming and J lost 8 bases; unmatched junction nucleotides: 9. Germline V gene lookup returns CDR1 SGHVS and CDR2 FQNEAQ. CDR3 nucleotides: TGTGCCAGCAGCTTAGCGGCTAGCGGGAGGGCCGGTGGTACGCAGTATTTT. It is translated as CASSLAASGRAGGTQYF.

This chain links TRBV6-5 with TRBJ2-3, with 8 bases that match TRBD2. V lost 2 bases, J lost 5 bases, and 12 bases stayed unmatched. The CDR3 extends over 17 amino acids. Per germline, CDR1 MNHEY and CDR2 SVGAGI. CDR3 sequence: CASSYTGGRQVGDTQYF. In DNA form, the CDR3 reads TGTGCCAGCAGTTACACTGGCGGGAGGCAGGTGGGAGATACGCAGTATTTT.

This clonotype rates as medium-sized. The gene calls are TRBV7-6 and TRBJ1-5; no reliable D call. The CDR3 runs to 13 residues. CDR1 is SGHVS and CDR2 is FNYEAQ in the germline V gene. V was cut by 1 base and J by 6 bases, with 7 bases left in between. The CDR3 protein is CASSLEVSQPQHF. CDR3 in DNA: TGTGCCAGCAGCTTAGAGGTTAGTCAGCCCCAGCATTTT.

This clonotype was seen at least ten times. The CDR3 coding sequence is TGTGCCAGCAGACTCCCTCAGGAAAACATTCAGTACTTC. Protein product: CASRLPQENIQYF. The chain carries TRBV6-1 and TRBJ2-4; D uncertain. The CDR3 has 13 residues. Trimming took off 6 bases at V and 5 bases at J, with 11 bases between the two ends. Germline V gene lookup returns CDR1 MNHNS and CDR2 SASEGT.

The table lists this clonotype with a few counts. The chain uses TRBV20-1 and TRBJ2-1; 9 bases match TRBD2. Losses at the gene ends were 0 bases for V and 2 bases for J; bases not matched to a gene: 2. The CDR3 is 15 residues long. The germline V gene has CDR1 DFQATT and CDR2 SNEGSKA (reference sequence). CDR3 coding DNA: TGCAGTGCTAGAGATGCTAGCGGGACCTACAATGAGCAGTTCTTC. Protein: CSARDASGTYNEQFF.

This clonotype was seen many times. V is TRBV5-4 and J is TRBJ1-1; 7 bases map to TRBD1. Germline-derived CDR1 and CDR2 are SGHNT and YYREEE (reference sequence). The CDR3 has 17 residues. Trimming removed 0 bases from V and 5 bases from J; junction bases left unmatched: 13. The CDR3 loop reads CASSLGFGDARGTEAFF. The CDR3 coding sequence is TGTGCCAGCAGCTTGGGCTTCGGAGATGCCAGGGGGACTGAAGCTTTCTTT.

This clonotype occurred a few times. A junction boundary mismatches the germline segment, possibly from a read error. The CDR3 region is CASRLTGDTEAFF. The CDR3 DNA follows: TGTGCCAGCAGATTAACAGGGGACACTGAAGCTTTCTTT. The rearrangement uses TRBV7-3 and TRBJ1-1; 7 bases fit TRBD1. The CDR3 length is 13 residues. Germline V gene lookup returns CDR1 SGHTA and CDR2 FQGTGA.

A few counts support this clonotype. The V and J genes are TRBV27 and TRBJ2-2; 9 bases fit TRBD2. This CDR3 is 15 amino acids long. J was trimmed by 9 bases and V by 5 bases; bases with no gene match: 10. The V gene's germline CDR1 is MNHEY and CDR2 SMNVEV (reference sequence). The CDR3 region is CASSVGGTSYRELFF. CDR3 nucleotides: TGTGCCAGCAGTGTGGGAGGGACTAGCTACCGGGAGCTGTTTTTT.

This clonotype qualifies as medium-sized. This chain connects TRBV18 to TRBJ1-1, with 7 bases that match TRBD1. Trimming at V came to 3 bases and at J to 1 base, leaving 2 bases not matched to a gene. This CDR3 region has 14 residues. Germline values: CDR1 KGHSH, CDR2 LQKENI. The CDR3 spells CASSPTGANTEAFF. As DNA, the CDR3 is TGTGCCAGCTCACCCACAGGGGCGAACACTGAAGCTTTCTTT. Complete variable domain (other parts from reference TRBV18 and TRBJ1-1): NAGVMQNPRHLVRRRGQEARLRCSPMKGHSHVYWYRQLPEEGLKFMVYLQKENIIDESGMPKERFSAEFPKEGPSILRIQQVVRGDSAAYFCASSPTGANTEAFFGQGTRLTVV.

In this sample, this clonotype turned up many times. V is TRBV7-7 and J is TRBJ2-7; 9 nucleotides align to TRBD2. Germline values: CDR1 SSHAT, CDR2 FNYEAQ (reference sequence). The length of the CDR3 is 15 residues. V was pared by 5 bases and J by 5 bases, with 10 bases of the junction left unmatched. In DNA, the CDR3 is TGTGCCAGCAGCCCCGGCGGGACTAGCTCTAACGAGCAGTACTTC. Encoded protein: CASSPGGTSSNEQYF. Together with reference TRBV7-7 and TRBJ2-7, the CDR3 gives the full variable domain: GAGVSQSPRYKVTKRGQDVTLRCDPISSHATLYWYQQALGQGPEFLTYFNYEAQPDKSGLPSDRFSAERPEGSISTLTIQRTEQRDSAMYRCASSPGGTSSNEQYFGPGTRLTVT.

The rearrangement joins TRBV2 to TRBJ2-5; either TRBD1 or TRBD2 may fit D (5 bases each). The length of the CDR3 is 14 residues. Germline CDR1 is SNHLY and CDR2 is FYNNEI. V shed 7 bases and J shed 3 bases, with 15 bases lying between them. This CDR3 is CASNGLGVEETQYF. The CDR3 DNA is TGTGCCAGCAACGGACTGGGGGTGGAAGAGACCCAGTACTTC.

This clonotype ranks as medium-sized. The chain carries TRBV4-1 and TRBJ2-3, with TRBD2 as a possible D gene (6 bases). Per the germline V gene, CDR1 is MGHRA and CDR2 is YSYEKL. The CDR3 runs 16 residues. V dropped 3 bases and J dropped 1 base, with 14 bases sitting between them. CDR3 amino acids: CASSQARDWGTDTQYF. The CDR3 nucleotides are TGCGCCAGCAGCCAGGCAAGGGACTGGGGCACAGATACGCAGTATTTT.

Relative to its sample, this clonotype is medium-sized. This sequence joins TRBV27 and TRBJ2-4; the match to TRBD1 covers 8 bases. This CDR3 region has 16 residues. The V gene end was trimmed by 5 bases and the J gene end by 7 bases; junction bases not matched to a gene: 13. Germline V gene data show CDR1 as MNHEY and CDR2 as SMNVEV (reference sequence). CDR3 protein: CASSQGAQRGLNIQYF. The CDR3 DNA is TGTGCCAGCAGTCAGGGGGCGCAAAGGGGACTTAACATTCAGTACTTC.

This clonotype appeared a few times. V usage is TRBV12-3 or TRBV12-4 and J usage is TRBJ1-1; D remains unclear. This CDR3 is 11 amino acids long. Trimming took 5 bases from V and 1 from J, leaving 2 bases between them. This chain's CDR3 is CASSPNTEAFF. As DNA, the CDR3 is TGTGCCAGCAGTCCGAACACTGAAGCTTTCTTT.